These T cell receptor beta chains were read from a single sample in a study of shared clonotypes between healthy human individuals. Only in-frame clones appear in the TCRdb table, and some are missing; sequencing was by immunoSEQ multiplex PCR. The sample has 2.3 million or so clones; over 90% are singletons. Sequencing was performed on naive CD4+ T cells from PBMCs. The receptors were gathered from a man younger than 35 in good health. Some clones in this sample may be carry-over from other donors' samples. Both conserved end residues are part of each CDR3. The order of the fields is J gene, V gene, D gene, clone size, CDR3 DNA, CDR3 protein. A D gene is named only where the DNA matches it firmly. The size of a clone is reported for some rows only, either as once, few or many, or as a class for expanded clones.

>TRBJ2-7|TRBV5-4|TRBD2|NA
TGTGCCAGCAGTTCCTGGACTAGAGCGAACGAGCAGTACTTC
CASSSWTRANEQYF
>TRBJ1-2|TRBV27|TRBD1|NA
TGTGCCAGCAGTACAGGGGCGGGCTATGGCTACACCTTC
CASSTGAGYGYTF
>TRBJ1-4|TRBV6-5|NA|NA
TGTGCCAGCAGTTACCGTTCCCGCGGTGATGAAAAACTGTTTTTT
CASSYRSRGDEKLFF
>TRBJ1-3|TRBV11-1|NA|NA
TGTGCCAGCAGCTTAAACGGCAGGATTGCTGGAAACACCATATATTTT
CASSLNGRIAGNTIYF
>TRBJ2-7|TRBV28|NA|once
TGTGCCAGCAGTTTATACAAACAGCAGTTGCACGAGCAGTACTTC
CASSLYKQQLHEQYF
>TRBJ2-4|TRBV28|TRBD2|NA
TGTGCCAGCAGTCCTAGCGGGGACAAAAACATTCAGTACTTC
CASSPSGDKNIQYF
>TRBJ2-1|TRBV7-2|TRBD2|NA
TGTGCCAGCAGCGCGGGACTAGCGCGTCACAATGAGCAGTTCTTC
CASSAGLARHNEQFF
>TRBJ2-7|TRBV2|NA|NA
TGTGCCAGCAGGGAGACTAGTCTGGGGCAGTACTTC
CASRETSLGQYF
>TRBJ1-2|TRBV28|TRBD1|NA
TGTGCCAGCAGTTCCCAGGGGGGCTCGGAATGGAACTATGGCTACACCTTC
CASSSQGGSEWNYGYTF
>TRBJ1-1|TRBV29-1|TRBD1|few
TGCAGCGTTGAAGATCGGGAGGGGGCAAGGCCGCCTGAAGCTTTCTTT
CSVEDREGARPPEAFF
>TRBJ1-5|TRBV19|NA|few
TGTGCCAGTAGTATAGCCCCCCATCAGCCCCAGCATTTT
CASSIAPHQPQHF
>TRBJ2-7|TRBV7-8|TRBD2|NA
TGTGCCAGCAGCTTAGGGCTAGCGGGTTACTCCTACGAGCAGTACTTC
CASSLGLAGYSYEQYF